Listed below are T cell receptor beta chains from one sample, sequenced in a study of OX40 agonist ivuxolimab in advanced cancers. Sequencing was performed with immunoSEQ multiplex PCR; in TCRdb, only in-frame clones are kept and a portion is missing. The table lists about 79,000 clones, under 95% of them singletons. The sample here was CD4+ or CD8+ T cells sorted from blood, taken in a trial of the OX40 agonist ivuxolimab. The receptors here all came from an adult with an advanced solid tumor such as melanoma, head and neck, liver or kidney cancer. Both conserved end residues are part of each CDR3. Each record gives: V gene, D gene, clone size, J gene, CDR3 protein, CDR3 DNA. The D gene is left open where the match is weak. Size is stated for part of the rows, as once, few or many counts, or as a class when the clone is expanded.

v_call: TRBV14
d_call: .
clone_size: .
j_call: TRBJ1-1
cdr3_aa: CASSWGVNTEAFF
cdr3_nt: TGTGCCAGCAGCTGGGGGGTGAACACTGAAGCTTTCTTT

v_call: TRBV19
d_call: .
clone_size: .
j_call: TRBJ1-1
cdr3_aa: CASSAWAGEDTEAFF
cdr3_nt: TGTGCCAGTAGTGCCTGGGCAGGGGAGGACACTGAAGCTTTCTTT

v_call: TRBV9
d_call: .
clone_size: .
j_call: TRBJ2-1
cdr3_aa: CASSLGLFDEQFF
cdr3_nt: TGTGCCAGCAGCCTCGGACTATTCGATGAGCAGTTCTTC

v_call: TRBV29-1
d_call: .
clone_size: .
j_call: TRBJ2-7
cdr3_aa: CSVDQGSYEQYF
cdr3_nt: TGCAGCGTTGACCAGGGGTCCTACGAGCAGTACTTC

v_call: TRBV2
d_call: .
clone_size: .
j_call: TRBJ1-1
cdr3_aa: CASSVRQGGVRNTEAFF
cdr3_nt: TGTGCCAGCAGTGTACGGCAGGGAGGGGTAAGGAACACTGAAGCTTTCTTT

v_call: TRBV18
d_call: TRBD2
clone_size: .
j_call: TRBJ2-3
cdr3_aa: CASSPRTGTSDSDTQYF
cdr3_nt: TGTGCCAGCTCACCACGGACCGGGACTAGCGATTCAGATACGCAGTATTTT

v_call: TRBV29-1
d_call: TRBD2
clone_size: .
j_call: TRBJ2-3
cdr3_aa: CSVLGLAGITDTQYF
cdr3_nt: TGCAGCGTTTTAGGACTAGCGGGGATCACAGATACGCAGTATTTT

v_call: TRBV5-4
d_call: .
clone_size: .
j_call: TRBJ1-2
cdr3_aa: CASSFWGGDGYTF
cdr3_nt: TGTGCCAGCAGCTTCTGGGGAGGTGATGGCTACACCTTC

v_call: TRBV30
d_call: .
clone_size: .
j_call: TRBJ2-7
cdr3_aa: CAWSDGTDYEQYF
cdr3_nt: TGTGCCTGGAGTGATGGGACGGATTACGAGCAGTACTTC

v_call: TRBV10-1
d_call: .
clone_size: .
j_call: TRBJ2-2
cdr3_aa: CASSVSNGELFF
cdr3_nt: TGCGCCAGCAGTGTATCTAACGGGGAGCTGTTTTTT

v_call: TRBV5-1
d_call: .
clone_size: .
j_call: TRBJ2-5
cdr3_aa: CASGPPGQQETQYF
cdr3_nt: TGCGCCAGCGGACCCCCGGGGCAGCAAGAGACCCAGTACTTC

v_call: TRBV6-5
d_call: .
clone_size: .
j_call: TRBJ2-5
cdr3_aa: CASSYGGETQYF
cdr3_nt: TGTGCCAGCAGTTACGGTGGAGAGACCCAGTACTTC

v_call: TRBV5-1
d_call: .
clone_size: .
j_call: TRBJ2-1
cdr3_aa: CASSLYGLGVGEQFF
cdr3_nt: TGCGCCAGCAGCTTGTATGGGCTAGGCGTCGGTGAGCAGTTCTTC

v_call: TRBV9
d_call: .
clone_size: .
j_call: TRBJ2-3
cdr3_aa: CASSVGGADTQYF
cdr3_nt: TGTGCCAGCAGCGTAGGAGGGGCAGATACGCAGTATTTT

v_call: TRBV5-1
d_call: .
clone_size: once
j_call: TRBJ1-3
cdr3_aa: CASSLETGPGNTIYF
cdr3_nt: TGCGCCAGCAGCCTGGAGACAGGCCCTGGAAACACCATATATTTT

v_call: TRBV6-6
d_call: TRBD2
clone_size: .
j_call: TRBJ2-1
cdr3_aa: CASSYLGRGEQFF
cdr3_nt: TGTGCCAGCAGTTACTTGGGGAGGGGAGAGCAGTTCTTC

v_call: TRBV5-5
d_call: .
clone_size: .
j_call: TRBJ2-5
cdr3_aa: CASRGGRETQYF
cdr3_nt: TGTGCCAGCAGAGGGGGGCGAGAGACCCAGTACTTC

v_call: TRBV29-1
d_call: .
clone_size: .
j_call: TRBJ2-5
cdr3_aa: CSVGGGNQETQYF
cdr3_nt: TGCAGCGTTGGAGGGGGAAACCAAGAGACCCAGTACTTC

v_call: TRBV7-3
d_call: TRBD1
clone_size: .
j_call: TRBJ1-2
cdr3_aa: CASSPGSGGIDGYTF
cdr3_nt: TGTGCCAGCAGCCCGGGCTCAGGGGGCATAGATGGCTACACCTTC

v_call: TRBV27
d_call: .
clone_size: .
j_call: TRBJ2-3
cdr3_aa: CASSVAGGEPDTQYF
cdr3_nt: TGTGCCAGCAGTGTCGCGGGCGGGGAACCAGATACGCAGTATTTT

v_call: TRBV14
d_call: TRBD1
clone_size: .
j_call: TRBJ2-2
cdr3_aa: CASSRVGQGGTGELFF
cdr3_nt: TGTGCCAGCAGCCGGGTAGGACAGGGAGGCACCGGGGAGCTGTTTTTT

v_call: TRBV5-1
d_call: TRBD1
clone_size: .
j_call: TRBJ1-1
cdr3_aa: CASSWETGTGYTEAFF
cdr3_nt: TGCGCCAGCAGCTGGGAAACCGGGACAGGGTACACTGAAGCTTTCTTT

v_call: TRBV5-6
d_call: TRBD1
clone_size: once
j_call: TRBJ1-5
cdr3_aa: CASSDGTGWDQPQHF
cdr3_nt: TGTGCCAGCAGCGACGGGACAGGCTGGGATCAGCCCCAGCATTTT

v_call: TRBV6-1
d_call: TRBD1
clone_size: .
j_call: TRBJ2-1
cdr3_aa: CASSPGQASYNEQFF
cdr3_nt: TGTGCCAGCAGTCCGGGACAGGCCTCCTACAATGAGCAGTTCTTC

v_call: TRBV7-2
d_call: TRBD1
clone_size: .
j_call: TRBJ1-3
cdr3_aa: CASSYGTGPNTIYF
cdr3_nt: TGTGCCAGCAGCTACGGGACAGGTCCCAACACCATATATTTT

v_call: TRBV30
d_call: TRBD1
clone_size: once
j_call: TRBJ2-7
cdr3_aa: CAWVFGTGYYEQYF
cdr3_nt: TGTGCCTGGGTTTTCGGGACAGGGTATTACGAGCAGTACTTC

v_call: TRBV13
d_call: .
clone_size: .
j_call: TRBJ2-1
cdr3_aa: CASSLGYNEQFF
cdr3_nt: TGTGCCAGCAGCTTGGGGTACAATGAGCAGTTCTTC

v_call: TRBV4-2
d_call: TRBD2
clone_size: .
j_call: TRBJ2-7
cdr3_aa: CASSQVSSGSSYEQYF
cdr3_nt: TGTGCCAGCAGCCAAGTCAGTAGCGGGAGCTCCTACGAGCAGTACTTC

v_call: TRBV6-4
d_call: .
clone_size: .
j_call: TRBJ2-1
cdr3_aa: CASSVSRQGGDEQFF
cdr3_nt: TGTGCCAGCAGTGTTTCGCGACAGGGCGGGGATGAGCAGTTCTTC

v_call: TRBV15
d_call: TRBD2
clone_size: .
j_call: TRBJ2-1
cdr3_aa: CATSHGGNEQFF
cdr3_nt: TGTGCCACCAGCCACGGGGGGAATGAGCAGTTCTTC

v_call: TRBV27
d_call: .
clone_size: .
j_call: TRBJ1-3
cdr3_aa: CASSFQNGNTIYF
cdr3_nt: TGTGCCAGCAGTTTCCAGAATGGAAACACCATATATTTT

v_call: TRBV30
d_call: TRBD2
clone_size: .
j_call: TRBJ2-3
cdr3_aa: CAWSVRGGTDTQYF
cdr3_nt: TGTGCCTGGAGTGTACGGGGGGGGACAGATACGCAGTATTTT

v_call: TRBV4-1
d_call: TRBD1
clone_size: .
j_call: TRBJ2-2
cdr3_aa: CASTQGDTGELFF
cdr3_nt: TGCGCCAGTACACAGGGGGACACCGGGGAGCTGTTTTTT

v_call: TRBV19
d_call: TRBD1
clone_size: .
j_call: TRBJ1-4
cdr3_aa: CATSTGGYEKLFF
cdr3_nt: TGTGCCACATCGACAGGGGGCTATGAAAAACTGTTTTTT

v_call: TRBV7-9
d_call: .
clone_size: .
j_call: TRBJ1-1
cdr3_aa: CAFRPSGNTEAFF
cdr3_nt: TGTGCCTTTCGACCGTCAGGGAACACTGAAGCTTTCTTT

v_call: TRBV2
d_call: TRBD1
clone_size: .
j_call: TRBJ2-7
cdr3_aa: CASSEAKGTESSYEQYF
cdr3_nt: TGTGCCAGCAGTGAAGCCAAAGGGACAGAAAGCTCCTACGAGCAGTACTTC

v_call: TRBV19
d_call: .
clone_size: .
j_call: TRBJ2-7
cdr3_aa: CASSTMSWVQASYEQYF
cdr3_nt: TGTGCCAGTAGTACCATGAGTTGGGTCCAGGCCTCCTACGAGCAGTACTTC

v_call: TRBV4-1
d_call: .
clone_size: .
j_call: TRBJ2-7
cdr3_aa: CASSHAGLPYEQYF
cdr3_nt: TGCGCCAGCAGCCACGCAGGCTTACCCTACGAGCAGTACTTC

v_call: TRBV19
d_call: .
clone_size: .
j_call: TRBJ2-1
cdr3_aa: CASSTPGENEQFF
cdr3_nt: TGTGCCAGTAGTACCCCAGGGGAGAATGAGCAGTTCTTC

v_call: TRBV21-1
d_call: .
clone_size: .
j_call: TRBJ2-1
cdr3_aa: CASRRDRYNEQFF
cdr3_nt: TGTGCCAGCCGACGGGACAGATACAATGAGCAGTTCTTC

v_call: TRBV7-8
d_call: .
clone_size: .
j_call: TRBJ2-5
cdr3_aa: CASSLAYEFETQYF
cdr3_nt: TGTGCCAGCAGCTTAGCGTACGAGTTCGAGACCCAGTACTTC

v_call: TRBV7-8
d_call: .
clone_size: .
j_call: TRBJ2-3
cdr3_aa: CASSFGDGTDTQYF
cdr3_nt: TGTGCCAGCAGCTTTGGGGACGGCACAGATACGCAGTATTTT

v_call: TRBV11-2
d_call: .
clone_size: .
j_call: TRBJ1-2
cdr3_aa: CASSLGASIGYTF
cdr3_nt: TGTGCCAGCAGCTTAGGGGCCAGCATCGGCTACACCTTC

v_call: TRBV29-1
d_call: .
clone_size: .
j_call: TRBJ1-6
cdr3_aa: CSAGGQSPLHF
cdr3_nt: TGCAGCGCCGGGGGGCAGTCACCCCTCCACTTT

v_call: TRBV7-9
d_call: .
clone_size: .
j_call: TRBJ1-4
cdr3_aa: CASSPDTDREKLFF
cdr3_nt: TGTGCCAGCAGCCCCGATACGGATCGAGAAAAACTGTTTTTT

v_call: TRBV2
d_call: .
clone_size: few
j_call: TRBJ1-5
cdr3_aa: CASSGRGGNNQPQHF
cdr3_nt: TGTGCCAGCAGTGGCAGGGGAGGAAACAATCAGCCCCAGCATTTT

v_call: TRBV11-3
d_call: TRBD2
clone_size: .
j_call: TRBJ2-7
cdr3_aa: CASSLEAGTSYEQYF
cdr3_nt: TGTGCCAGCAGCTTAGAAGCGGGGACCTCCTACGAGCAGTACTTC

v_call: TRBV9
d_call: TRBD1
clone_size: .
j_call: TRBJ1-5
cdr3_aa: CASSSGTVVNQPQHF
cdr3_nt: TGTGCCAGCAGCTCCGGGACAGTCGTCAATCAGCCCCAGCATTTT

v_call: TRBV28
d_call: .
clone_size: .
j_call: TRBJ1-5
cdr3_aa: CASRRRDGYHQPQHF
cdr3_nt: TGTGCCAGCAGACGCAGGGACGGGTACCATCAGCCCCAGCATTTT

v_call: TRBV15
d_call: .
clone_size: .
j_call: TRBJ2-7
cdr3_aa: CATSGTLSEQYF
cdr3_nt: TGTGCCACCAGCGGGACACTGAGCGAGCAGTACTTC

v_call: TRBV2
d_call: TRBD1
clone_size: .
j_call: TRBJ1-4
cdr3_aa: CASSGTGEGEKLFF
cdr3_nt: TGTGCCAGCAGCGGGACAGGGGAGGGTGAAAAACTGTTTTTT

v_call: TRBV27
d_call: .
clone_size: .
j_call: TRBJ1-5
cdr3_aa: CASSLLGGNQPQHF
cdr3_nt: TGTGCCAGCAGTTTACTAGGGGGTAATCAGCCCCAGCATTTT

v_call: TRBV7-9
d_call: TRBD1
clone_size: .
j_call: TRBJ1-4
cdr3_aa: CASSLVFGDRGVSNEKLFF
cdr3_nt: TGTGCCAGCAGCTTAGTGTTTGGCGACAGGGGAGTATCTAATGAAAAACTGTTTTTT

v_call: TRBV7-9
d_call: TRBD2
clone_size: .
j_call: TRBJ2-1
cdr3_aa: CASTTGLAGGVAYNEQFF
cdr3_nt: TGTGCCAGCACCACCGGACTAGCGGGGGGTGTCGCCTACAATGAGCAGTTCTTC

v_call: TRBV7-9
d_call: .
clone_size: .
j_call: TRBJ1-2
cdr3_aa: CASSLGSDSYGYTF
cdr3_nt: TGTGCCAGCAGCTTAGGATCGGACAGCTATGGCTACACCTTC